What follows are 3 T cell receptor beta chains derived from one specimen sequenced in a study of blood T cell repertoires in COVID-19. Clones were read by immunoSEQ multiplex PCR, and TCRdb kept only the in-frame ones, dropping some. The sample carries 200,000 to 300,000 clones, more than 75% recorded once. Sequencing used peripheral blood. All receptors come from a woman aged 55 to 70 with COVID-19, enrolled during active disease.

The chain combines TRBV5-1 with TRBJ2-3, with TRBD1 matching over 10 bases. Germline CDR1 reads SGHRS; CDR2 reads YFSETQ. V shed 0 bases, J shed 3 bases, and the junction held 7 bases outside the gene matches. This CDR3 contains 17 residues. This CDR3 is CASSLEGTGVVTDTQYF. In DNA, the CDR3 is TGCGCCAGCAGCTTGGAGGGGACAGGGGTCGTAACAGATACGCAGTATTTT. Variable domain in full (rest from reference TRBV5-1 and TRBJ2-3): KAGVTQTPRYLIKTRGQQVTLSCSPISGHRSVSWYQQTPGQGLQFLFEYFSETQRNKGNFPGRFSGRQFSNSRSEMNVSTLELGDSALYLCASSLEGTGVVTDTQYFGPGTRLTVL.

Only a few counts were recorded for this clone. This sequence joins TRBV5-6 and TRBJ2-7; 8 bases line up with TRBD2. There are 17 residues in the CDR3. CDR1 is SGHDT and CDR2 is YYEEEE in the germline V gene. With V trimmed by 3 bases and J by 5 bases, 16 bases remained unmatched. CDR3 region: CASSSFGVQREFHEQYF. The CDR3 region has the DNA TGTGCCAGCAGCTCTTTCGGGGTCCAGCGGGAGTTCCACGAGCAGTACTTC.

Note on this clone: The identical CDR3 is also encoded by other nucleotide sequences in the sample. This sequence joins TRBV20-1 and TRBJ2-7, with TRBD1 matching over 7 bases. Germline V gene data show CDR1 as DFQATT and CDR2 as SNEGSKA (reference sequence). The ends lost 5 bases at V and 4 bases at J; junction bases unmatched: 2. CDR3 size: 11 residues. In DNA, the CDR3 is TGCAGTGCTGAGACAGGGTACGAGCAGTACTTC. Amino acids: CSAETGYEQYF.